Here is one TCR beta chain with its context. Its matching antigen is unknown. Second doses were pooled across both intervals (about 4 or about 12 weeks). The sample originates from a study of T cell responses to AZD1222 COVID-19 vaccine. The study, taken as a whole, reports: Researchers report vaccine-associated CD4 TCRs spanning spike, with dominance at 160-218 and 743-854. After two AZD1222 doses, spike-specific TCR breadth and depth rose versus day 0. Clonal diversity was possibly underestimated; the donors were predominantly white British and more often female.

Method: immunoSEQ multiplex PCR; TCRdb's copy keeps in-frame clones and lacks some. The repertoire includes around 110,000 clones, around nine tenths of them detected once, and around 6.6% sits in the top ten. Trimming stripped 3 bases from V and 11 bases from J, with 13 bases between. CDR3 size: 11 residues. From germline, CDR1 is GTSNPN and CDR2 SVGIG (reference sequence). The TCR comes from an adult who received the AZD1222 COVID-19 vaccine. The V call is TRBV30, the J call TRBJ1-1, with D unclear. The input for sequencing was peripheral blood, taken 28 days after the second AZD1222 dose. Here the CDR3 DNA reads TGTGCCTGGAGCCTGACGTGGGAGGCTTTCTTT. Translated, it gives CAWSLTWEAFF.